These T cell receptor beta chains were read from a single sample in a study of T cells in Graves' hyperthyroidism and ophthalmopathy. Each CDR3 protein is one row after TCRdb ran MiXCR on the multiplex PCR reads. The sample includes about 740,000 distinct CDR3 sequences, 11% to 15% of them seen just once. Sequencing was done on a sample of blood. These receptors were obtained from a woman aged 18-30 years with Graves' hyperthyroidism. CDR3s include the opening cysteine and the closing phenylalanine or tryptophan. A D gene is named only where the DNA matches it firmly. Clone size is not always given. Where it is, it says once, few, many or a class for expanded clones.

D,size,V,J,DNA,CDR3
.,many,TRBV28,TRBJ1-1,TGTGCCAGCAGCCTTCCCAGTACTGAAGCTTTCTTT,CASSLPSTEAFF
.,many,TRBV7-3,TRBJ2-3,TGTGCCAGCAGACTCCGACTGGTCGTGTACACAGATACGCAGTATTTT,CASRLRLVVYTDTQYF
.,many,TRBV27,TRBJ2-7,TGTGCCAGCAGTTTACTCGAAGGCGAGCAGTACTTC,CASSLLEGEQYF
TRBD1,.,TRBV9,TRBJ1-5,TGTGCCAGCAGCCCCGGACAGGGGGTGGGGCCCCAGCATTTT,CASSPGQGVGPQHF
TRBD1,.,TRBV5-1,TRBJ1-5,TGCGCCAGCAGTTGGACAGGGGAGAGCAATCAGCCCCAGCATTTT,CASSWTGESNQPQHF
TRBD1,many,TRBV6-1,TRBJ2-7,TGTGCCAGCAGCACGACAGGGTACGAGCAGTACTTC,CASSTTGYEQYF
TRBD2,few,TRBV7-9,TRBJ2-1,TGTGCCAGCAGACCCGGACTAGCGGGGTGGAGTGAGCAGTTCTTC,CASRPGLAGWSEQFF
.,many,TRBV7-6,TRBJ2-3,TGTGCCAGCAGCTTAATCCTTGGGGGAGATACGCAGTATTTT,CASSLILGGDTQYF
.,.,TRBV6-1,TRBJ1-1,TGTGCCAGCAGTACCCAGGGGTTGGAAGCTTTCTTT,CASSTQGLEAFF
.,.,TRBV29-1,TRBJ2-4,TGCAGCGTTGAAGGGTCCGGGACTAAAAACATTCAGTACTTC,CSVEGSGTKNIQYF
TRBD2,.,TRBV27,TRBJ2-7,TGTGCCAGCAGTTTTTCAATGCTAGCGGTTTCCTACGAGCAGTACTTC,CASSFSMLAVSYEQYF
TRBD1,.,TRBV20-1,TRBJ1-5,TGCAGTGCTAGAGATTTCTCGGGACAGGGAGGGGATCAGCCCCAGCATTTT,CSARDFSGQGGDQPQHF
.,many,TRBV28,TRBJ2-3,TGTGCCAGCAGTTTAGTCCTAAACACAGATACGCAGTATTTT,CASSLVLNTDTQYF
TRBD2,many,TRBV6-2/TRBV6-3,TRBJ2-3,TGTGCCAGCAGTTACTCGAACGGGTCGACGGGAGGACCTAGCACAGATACGCAGTATTTT,CASSYSNGSTGGPSTDTQYF
.,few,TRBV10-3,TRBJ1-4,TGTGCCATCAGTACCGGGGACACAAAAAAACTGTTTTTT,CAISTGDTKKLFF
TRBD2,few,TRBV19,TRBJ2-1,TGTGCCAGTAGTATGGAAGCCGGGACTAGAATTGAGCAGTTCTTC,CASSMEAGTRIEQFF
TRBD1,few,TRBV10-3,TRBJ2-2,TGTGCCATCAGTGATTCAGGACAGGGGAACACCGGGGAGCTGTTTTTT,CAISDSGQGNTGELFF
.,many,TRBV10-3,TRBJ2-1,TGTGCCATCAGTGACCCAGGGGGGGCCTACAATGAGCAGTTCTTC,CAISDPGGAYNEQFF
.,.,TRBV12-3/TRBV12-4,TRBJ2-4,TGTGTCAGCACCCCGCTGCCGGGGAACATTCAGTACTTC,CVSTPLPGNIQYF
.,.,TRBV30,TRBJ2-5,TGTGCCTGGAGTGTATACCCAGGGGAGGTTGAGACCCAGTACTTC,CAWSVYPGEVETQYF
.,many,TRBV11-3,TRBJ2-7,TGTGCCAGCAGCCACGGACACAATTACGAGCAGTACTTC,CASSHGHNYEQYF
.,.,TRBV15,TRBJ1-2,TGTGCCACCAGCAGAGATGGGGCAGACTATGGCTACACCTTC,CATSRDGADYGYTF
TRBD1,few,TRBV27,TRBJ1-5,TGTACCAGCAGTCGACGGACAGGGGGCATCGTCAATCAGCCCCAGCATTTT,CTSSRRTGGIVNQPQHF
TRBD1,.,TRBV20-1,TRBJ2-7,TGCAGTGCTAGAGATCCCTTCGACAGGGCCTACGAGCAGTACTTC,CSARDPFDRAYEQYF
.,.,TRBV7-9,TRBJ2-7,TGTGCCAGCAGCTTTTTCGGATCGGGGTCCTACGAGCAGTACTTC,CASSFFGSGSYEQYF
TRBD1,many,TRBV7-9,TRBJ2-7,TGTGCCAGCAGCTTCCCCGGGACAGGCGAGCAGTACTTC,CASSFPGTGEQYF
TRBD1,.,TRBV28,TRBJ1-2,TGTGCCAGCAGAATGACAGGGAGCGCTGGCTACACCTTC,CASRMTGSAGYTF
TRBD1,.,TRBV7-8,TRBJ2-7,TGTGCCAGCAACAAGGGGACAGGGGGATACGAGCAGTACTTC,CASNKGTGGYEQYF
.,.,TRBV19,TRBJ2-3,TGTGCCAGTAGTATGTGGATAGCTAGCACAGATACGCAGTATTTT,CASSMWIASTDTQYF
TRBD1,many,TRBV2,TRBJ1-4,TGTGCCAGCAGTGACAGGGGGCCTAGAGAAAAACTGTTTTTT,CASSDRGPREKLFF
.,few,TRBV10-1,TRBJ1-6,TGCGCCAGCACCCATTTTCCGGGTTGTAAGGCACCCCTCCACTTT,CASTHFPGCKAPLHF